This TCR beta chain was sequenced in a study of T cells in Graves' hyperthyroidism and ophthalmopathy. Study as a whole: Peripheral blood was acquired at first diagnosis, ahead of any therapy whatsoever. Study results and limitations: Researchers report that a 13 V-J model separated ophthalmopathy from stable hyperthyroidism. Blood also held most thyroid clonotypes expanded beyond 0.001.

This clonotype was counted between two and nine times. As yet, its antigen is unknown. The germline CDR1 and CDR2 sequences are MNHEY and SMNVEV (reference sequence). The length of the CDR3 is 16 residues. Unmatched junction bases numbered 6, after V lost 3 bases and J lost 4 bases. Researchers took RNA transcripts and amplified the TCR beta CDR3 regions from them. The TCR CDR3 was amplified in a first-round RT-PCR using the HTBI primer set. TCRdb redid the calling of the multiplex PCR reads with MiXCR, one entry per CDR3 protein. The data show under 750,000 distinct CDR3 sequences, under 20% seen once.

The sequence was obtained from a woman aged 45-59 years with Graves' hyperthyroidism that later progressed to Graves' ophthalmopathy. Sequences were obtained from blood. This chain connects TRBV27 to TRBJ1-5, with 10 bases lining up with TRBD1. The CDR3 is CASSFRGTGDNQPQHF. CDR3 DNA sequence: TGTGCCAGCAGTTTTAGGGGGACAGGGGATAATCAGCCCCAGCATTTT.